This T cell receptor beta chain was captured by sequencing in a study of beta chain features in type 1 diabetes. Expressed TCRB transcripts were sequenced after all isolated RNA was converted to cDNA. The repertoire was sequenced with immunoSEQ multiplex PCR; TCRdb's copy has only in-frame clones and lacks some. This table holds about 470,000 clones, approximately 31% found once. This clone was recorded a few times. The germline CDR1 and CDR2 sequences are SGDLS and YYNGEE. The CDR3 loop spans 15 amino acids. V lost 2 bases and J 0 bases, leaving 9 bases between the germline ends. V gene TRBV9 combines with J gene TRBJ2-1; no firm D call. The source is a man aged 18-30 years in good health. Sequencing was done on a sample of naive CD4+ T cells from blood. The DNA of the CDR3 is TGTGCCAGCAGCGTGCAGGCCCTCTCCTACAATGAGCAGTTCTTC. Residues: CASSVQALSYNEQFF. The full variable domain, its missing parts supplied by reference TRBV9 and TRBJ2-1, is DSGVTQTPKHLITATGQRVTLRCSPRSGDLSVYWYQQSLDQGLQFLIQYYNGEERAKGNILERFSAQQFPDLHSELNLSSLELGDSALYFCASSVQALSYNEQFFGPGTRLTVL.